The rows below give T cell receptor beta chains drawn from one sample of a study of shared clonotypes between healthy human individuals. TCRdb keeps only in-frame clones here, not all; method: immunoSEQ multiplex PCR. The sample carries about 2.3 million clones, 85% to 95% recorded once. What was sequenced was naive CD4+ T cells from PBMCs. Source of these receptors: a man younger than 35 in good health. Some clones in this sample may be carry-over from other donors' samples. CDR3s include the opening cysteine and the closing phenylalanine or tryptophan. Each record gives: D gene, clone size, V gene, J gene, CDR3 protein, CDR3 DNA. D genes are given only for firm matches. Clone size is given for some rows only: seen once, a few or many times, or a class if the clone is expanded.

D gene: TRBD2; clone size: -; V gene: TRBV9; J gene: TRBJ2-1; CDR3 protein: CASSVTGGPNEQFF; CDR3 DNA: TGTGCCAGCAGCGTGACGGGAGGCCCCAATGAGCAGTTCTTC
D gene: -; clone size: -; V gene: TRBV27; J gene: TRBJ2-1; CDR3 protein: CASSLASYNEQFF; CDR3 DNA: TGTGCCAGCAGTTTAGCCTCCTACAATGAGCAGTTCTTC
D gene: -; clone size: -; V gene: TRBV10-3; J gene: TRBJ2-7; CDR3 protein: CAIKGQSYEQYF; CDR3 DNA: TGTGCCATCAAGGGGCAGTCCTACGAGCAGTACTTC
D gene: -; clone size: -; V gene: TRBV7-2; J gene: TRBJ1-1; CDR3 protein: CASSLVGQLNTEAFF; CDR3 DNA: TGTGCCAGCAGCTTAGTCGGACAGCTTAATACTGAAGCTTTCTTT
D gene: TRBD1; clone size: -; V gene: TRBV7-3; J gene: TRBJ2-5; CDR3 protein: CARRLLVTGGLALQGTQYF; CDR3 DNA: TGTGCCAGACGGCTCTTGGTGACAGGGGGTCTGGCCCTGCAAGGGACCCAGTACTTC
D gene: TRBD1; clone size: once; V gene: TRBV5-1; J gene: TRBJ1-6; CDR3 protein: CASSPGTGRSPLHF; CDR3 DNA: TGCGCCAGCAGCCCGGGGACAGGGCGATCACCCCTCCACTTT
D gene: -; clone size: -; V gene: TRBV29-1; J gene: TRBJ2-7; CDR3 protein: CSVDTGAINEQYF; CDR3 DNA: TGCAGCGTTGATACGGGGGCGATAAACGAGCAGTACTTC
D gene: -; clone size: -; V gene: TRBV5-1; J gene: TRBJ2-1; CDR3 protein: CASSLGPGSQNEQFF; CDR3 DNA: TGCGCCAGCAGCTTGGGCCCTGGGAGTCAGAATGAGCAGTTCTTC
D gene: -; clone size: -; V gene: TRBV19; J gene: TRBJ1-2; CDR3 protein: CASSIDSAGAVYGYTF; CDR3 DNA: TGTGCCAGTAGTATAGACTCCGCAGGGGCGGTCTATGGCTACACCTTC
D gene: TRBD2; clone size: -; V gene: TRBV19; J gene: TRBJ2-1; CDR3 protein: CASSTLAGGGFPYNEQFF; CDR3 DNA: TGTGCCAGTAGTACACTAGCGGGAGGGGGCTTTCCCTACAATGAGCAGTTCTTC
D gene: TRBD2; clone size: -; V gene: TRBV5-4; J gene: TRBJ2-3; CDR3 protein: CASSLGQASGNTQYF; CDR3 DNA: TGTGCCAGCAGCTTGGGGCAGGCCAGCGGGAATACGCAGTATTTT
D gene: TRBD2; clone size: -; V gene: TRBV6-5; J gene: TRBJ2-7; CDR3 protein: CASSYRAGGPYEQYF; CDR3 DNA: TGTGCCAGCAGTTACAGGGCGGGAGGGCCCTACGAGCAGTACTTC
D gene: TRBD1; clone size: few; V gene: TRBV2; J gene: TRBJ1-2; CDR3 protein: CASSVDREDYGYTF; CDR3 DNA: TGTGCCAGCAGTGTGGACAGGGAAGACTATGGCTACACCTTC
D gene: TRBD2; clone size: once; V gene: TRBV2; J gene: TRBJ2-5; CDR3 protein: CASSENRLAVQETQYF; CDR3 DNA: TGTGCCAGCAGTGAAAACAGGCTAGCGGTCCAAGAGACCCAGTACTTC
D gene: -; clone size: -; V gene: TRBV2; J gene: TRBJ2-7; CDR3 protein: CASKQWRDTLPYEQYF; CDR3 DNA: TGTGCCAGCAAACAGTGGCGGGACACGCTTCCCTACGAGCAGTACTTC
D gene: -; clone size: -; V gene: TRBV15; J gene: TRBJ1-4; CDR3 protein: CATSPNNLAEKLFF; CDR3 DNA: TGTGCCACCAGCCCTAATAACCTGGCGGAAAAACTGTTTTTT
D gene: -; clone size: -; V gene: TRBV6-1; J gene: TRBJ1-2; CDR3 protein: CASSEPTTGCYTF; CDR3 DNA: TGTGCCAGCAGTGAGCCGACGACAGGATGCTACACCTTC